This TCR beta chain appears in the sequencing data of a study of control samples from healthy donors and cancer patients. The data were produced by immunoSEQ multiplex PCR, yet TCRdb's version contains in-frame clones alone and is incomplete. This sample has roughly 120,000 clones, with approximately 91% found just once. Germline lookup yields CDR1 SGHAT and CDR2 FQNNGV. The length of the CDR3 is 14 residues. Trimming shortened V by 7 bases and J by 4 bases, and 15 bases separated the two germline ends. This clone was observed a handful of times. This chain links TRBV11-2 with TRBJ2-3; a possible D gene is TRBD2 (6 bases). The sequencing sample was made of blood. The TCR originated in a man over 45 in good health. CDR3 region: CASNSAGGADTQYF. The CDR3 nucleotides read TGTGCCAGCAACTCCGCGGGCGGGGCAGATACGCAGTATTTT. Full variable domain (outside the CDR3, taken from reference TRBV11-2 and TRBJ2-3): EAGVAQSPRYKIIEKRQSVAFWCNPISGHATLYWYQQILGQGPKLLIQFQNNGVVDDSQLPKDRFSAERLKGVDSTLKIQPAKLEDSAVYLCASNSAGGADTQYFGPGTRLTVL.